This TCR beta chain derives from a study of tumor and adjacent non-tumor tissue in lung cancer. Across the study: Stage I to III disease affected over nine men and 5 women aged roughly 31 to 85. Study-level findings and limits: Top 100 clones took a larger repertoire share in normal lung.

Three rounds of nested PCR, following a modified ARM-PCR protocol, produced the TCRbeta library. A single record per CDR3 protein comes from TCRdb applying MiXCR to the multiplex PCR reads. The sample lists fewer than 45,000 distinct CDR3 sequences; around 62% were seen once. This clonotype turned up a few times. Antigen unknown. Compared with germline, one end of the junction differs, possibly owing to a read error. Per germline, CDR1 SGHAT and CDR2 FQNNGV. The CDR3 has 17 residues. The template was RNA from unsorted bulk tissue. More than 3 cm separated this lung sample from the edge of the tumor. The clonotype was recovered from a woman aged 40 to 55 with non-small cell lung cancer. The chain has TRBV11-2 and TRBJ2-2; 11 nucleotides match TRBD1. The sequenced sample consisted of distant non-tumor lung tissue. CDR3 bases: TGTGTCAGCAGCTCAGAGGGACAGGGGGCGAACACCGGGGAGCTGTTTTTT. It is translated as CVSSSEGQGANTGELFF.